The present TCR beta chain was sequenced within a study of blood T cells in healthy people across ages. The germline V gene encodes CDR1 SGDLS and CDR2 YYNGEE. The CDR3 length is 15 residues. V gave up 0 bases and J gave up 7 bases; unmatched junction bases: 10. Alongside a J-beta primer mix, a sample-barcoded 5' primer served in a second PCR lasting about 7 to 11 cycles. Each cDNA molecule carried a tag from a template-switch adaptor that contained 12 random nucleotides. Each sample yielded at least 3 million CDR3-containing paired-end reads. Via MiXCR, TCRdb re-called the 5' RACE reads, giving one row per CDR3 protein. Of approximately 1.5 million distinct CDR3 sequences in the sample, under 55% were seen once. Drawn from each donor were roughly 9.4 milliliters of peripheral blood.

This clonotype was sampled from a woman younger than 30 in good health. The sample taken for sequencing was blood. This chain connects TRBV9 to TRBJ2-7; 7 bases are a match to TRBD1. In DNA form, the CDR3 reads TGTGCCAGCAGCGTAGCCACAGGGGCCTACAATGAGCAGTACTTC. Protein product: CASSVATGAYNEQYF.